This entry features one TCR beta chain sequence. The data were obtained in a study of blood T cell repertoires in COVID-19. Clones were read by immunoSEQ multiplex PCR, and TCRdb kept only the in-frame ones, dropping some. The sample shows tens of thousands of clones, approximately 80% of them seen only once. Germline CDR1 reads PRHDT; CDR2 reads FYEKMQ (reference sequence). The CDR3 runs 17 residues. Trimming left V 0 bases short and J 1 base short, with 15 bases between. The sequence was obtained from a woman older than 75 with acute or convalescent COVID-19. Material for sequencing was peripheral blood. The chain recombines TRBV13 with TRBJ1-2, with a possible D match to TRBD1 (6 bases). The DNA of the CDR3 is TGTGCCAGCAGCTTAGGCCGAGGGGGGGCGAATAACTATGGCTACACCTTC. This codes for CASSLGRGGANNYGYTF.